This T cell receptor (beta chain) came from a study of cytomegalovirus exposure and HLA in healthy donors (TCRdb year 2017). Context from the whole study: In an earlier analysis of approximately 640 of the donors, about 270 Gb of sequence data and 117 million unique TCR beta sequences from 180 million or so T cells were reported. An early release that covered 500 to 800 HLA-typed donors contained about 300 gigabases of sequencing data and approximately 85 million unique TCR sequences. Of the roughly 390 genotyped donors, less than 85% were placed in the genetic ancestry cluster associated with self-reported Caucasian donors. The aim of the study was to test whether cataloging public T cell receptors could identify signatures of past pathogen exposure. The study profiled the T cell repertoires of approximately 700 subjects by immunosequencing and related them to cytomegalovirus serostatus. In addition to the first cohort of around 670 subjects, a separate validation cohort of 130 or so different subjects was used. To predict cytomegalovirus infection status, the study brought together high-throughput TCR immunosequencing, statistical association of individual TCRs with disease status, and machine learning. To study patterns of TCR occurrence, a later analysis re-analyzed previously published TCR beta repertoires from hundreds of donors and added high-resolution HLA genotyping. Rather than drawing on any new phenotypic data, the later analysis identified candidate immune exposures from TCR beta sequences and the way those sequences occurred across donors. In an earlier analysis of several hundred of the donors, high-throughput TCR beta sequencing was used to judge whether each TCR beta V gene segment behaved as functional or pseudogenic. Donor age, sex, ethnicity and CMV serostatus were collected together with the repertoire data. A later genetic analysis took genome-wide SNP genotypes for 398 of the 666 donors and used that subset as a discovery cohort. All discovery cohort repertoires had been generated using a single sequencing platform. Class I and class II HLA loci were covered by the typing at four-digit resolution. The number of donors typed differed by locus, with roughly 629-640 for A, B, C, DRB1 and DQB1, 522 for DQA1, 600 to 610 for DPA1, and some 440 for DPB1. A handful of DR-DQ haplotypes were handled as single units for association and clustering because linkage in the cohort was strong. Among under 450 genotyped donors of the cohort, an average of 235,054 unique TCR beta nucleotide sequences were sequenced per donor, around 20% of them non-productive. Findings and caveats that apply to the study as a whole: A later genetic analysis associated a missense DCLRE1C variant with V-gene and J-gene trimming of TCR beta chains, and an independent cohort replicated the association. Correlated functional status among segregating V segments might be attributable to linkage disequilibrium, but an unknown experimental factor could not be ruled out. The study gave a list of under 200 TCR beta chains associated with cytomegalovirus. The cohort was sequenced for TCR beta chains only, and without alpha or paired-chain data the features that could be detected were limited. In both the original and validation cohorts, the classifier was reported to diagnose cytomegalovirus status with high specificity and sensitivity. In vitro tests confirmed that a few of the cytomegalovirus-associated TCR beta chains recognize cytomegalovirus antigens. A later analysis reported that several top co-occurrence clusters appeared linked to parvovirus B19, influenza, CMV and Epstein-Barr virus. HLA typing was unavailable for some donors at each locus, so association tests used only the typed subset. The 87-base-pair reads could not distinguish some IMGT-functional V segments, including TRBV6-2 and TRBV6-3, so those segments were excluded. Broadly in line with IMGT annotations, most TCR beta V segments showed up in productive rearrangements about 87% or about 30% of the time in an earlier analysis of around 600 of the donors. Specific HLA alleles were associated with roughly 16,000 TCR beta sequences at a false discovery rate of 0.05 in a later analysis. A further reported finding was that TCR beta sequences accurately predicted the HLA-A and HLA-B alleles for most subjects in the first cohort. According to a later analysis, most CMV-associated TCR beta chains appeared to be HLA-restricted, and the HLA associations seemed to be driven largely by CMV exposure. Sequencing depth was assumed to be roughly uniform across donors in the presence/absence analyses, though that assumption may not hold. Strong co-occurrence of HLA alleles, especially DR and DQ, made assigning TCR associations to individual alleles difficult. Most TCR sequences were observed very rarely across donors, whereas some public TCRs were present in many individuals. According to the authors, the approach could potentially be generalized to other disease states and immunological phenotypes. Compared with the roughly 700-donor mean, donors in an Asian-associated ancestry cluster had fewer N-insertions in productive TCRs, according to a later genetic analysis. A cluster of highly shared sequence variants was judged likely to represent a technical artifact of the sequencing pipeline. In a later analysis, the rate of TCR association differed among HLA loci, with DRB1 alleles having the most associated TCRs and HLA-C alleles having the fewest. For the cohort, immune exposure information was limited to CMV serostatus. A later analysis found that HLA-associated TCR beta chains were more clonally expanded and had lower generation probabilities than equally common non-associated chains. Because counts were too low, more than 15 rarely observed V segments, including chromosome 9 orphons, were left out of the earlier analysis of approximately 580 of the donors.

The library was built by means of the immunoSEQ multiplex PCR assay. For the multiplex PCR, a mixture combining 60 forward primers for TCR Vbeta segments and 13 reverse primers for TCR Jbeta segments was used. Amplification of the CDR3 region of rearranged TCR beta genes was performed with a multiplex PCR assay on genomic DNA. On the Illumina HiSeq System, the amplified TCR beta libraries were sequenced as 87-base-pair reads. The published analysis was carried out like this. A later analysis counted approximately 76 million unique TCR beta chains across the 666 repertoires, and about 10 million of these chains were shared by at least two donors. Raw reads were error-corrected and collapsed into unique sequences by a nearest-neighbor algorithm in which closely related sequences were merged to remove PCR and sequencing errors. CDR3 sequences were aligned to IMGT reference sequences to assign V, D and J gene segments. For a sequence to be retained, a match of at least six nucleotides to both a V gene segment and a J gene segment was required. Rearrangements were classified as productive when the CDR3 lacked stop codons and remained in frame with V and J, and all other rearrangements were classified as non-productive. Following IMGT convention, CDR3 was defined as the stretch from the second conserved V-encoded cysteine to the conserved J-encoded phenylalanine. In an earlier analysis of approximately 500 of the donors, sequences lacking an unambiguous match to a single V gene segment were excluded. An earlier analysis of just under 600 of the donors called V segments functional above 56.7% productive rearrangements and segregating when the between-donor standard deviation exceeded 5%. To diagnose cytomegalovirus status from the catalog of TCR beta chain sequences, a statistical classification framework was built. In a later analysis, TCR nucleotide sequences were compared against IMGT/GENE-DB human TR gene sequences so that V and J genes could be assigned. Using the TCRdist pipeline, a later analysis assigned CDR3 sequences along with most-parsimonious VDJ recombination scenarios. A later analysis defined each TCR beta chain by its CDR3 amino acid sequence plus V-gene family, and excluded reads lacking a unique V-gene family. A later analysis removed 592 highly shared, low-generation-probability nucleotide sequences to deal with suspected cross-contamination and a sequencing artifact. For each public chain, a later analysis derived a clonal expansion index from normalized ranks of inferred template counts within each repertoire. In a later analysis, generation probabilities were computed using a VDJ recombination model fitted to out-of-frame rearrangements, and the results were checked against IGoR. Hypergeometric tests were used in a later analysis to score TCR-TCR, TCR-HLA and TCR-CMV co-occurrence, with a repertoire-size bias correction applied to the TCR pairs. In a later analysis, false discovery rates were estimated by permuting HLA or CMV assignments 20 times. A later analysis grouped co-occurring TCRs with DBSCAN, adding TCRdist sequence similarity when clustering within HLA-allele-positive subsets. Co-occurrence clustering excluded repertoires with fewer than 30,000 or more than 120,000 public chains, plus five with anomalous nucleotide sharing. This is the immuneACCESS table as TCRdb keeps it, with only in-frame sequences that have V and J called. A part of the clones is gone; compared with another copy, unresolved V genes explain less than half, and the rest is unexplained. V, J and clone size were drawn from that table, and D and trimming were deduced from the DNA. For this sample there are about 76,000 clones; less than 80% appear just once. The ten most abundant clones make up 2.5% of the sample.

Spanning cysteine to phenylalanine, the CDR3 consists of 16 amino acids. Only the CDR3 DNA is retained, 48 bases long and in frame from the first base. According to the germline V gene (reference sequence), CDR1 reads LNHDA and CDR2 reads SQIVND. V loses 6 bases at its end and J loses 4 bases; junction bases beyond the gene matches: 7. In regard to this clone: Which antigen it targets is not known. No base quality values were provided; no much bigger clone lies one nucleotide off.

The cohort consisted of hundreds of healthy bone marrow donors. At the time of sampling, all cohort members were nominally healthy, though unrecorded immune exposures were likely present. The donor tested CMV seronegative, placing the donor among the approximately 400 seronegative members of the cohort. A peripheral blood sample was collected from each donor, and TCR beta sequencing was performed on peripheral blood mononuclear cells. Genomic DNA extraction from the blood cell samples was performed with the Qiagen DNeasy Blood Extraction Kit. This clonotype originated in a man under 40 in good health and CMV-seronegative. The V gene is TRBV19 and the J gene is TRBJ2-6, with 9 central nucleotides matching TRBD2. Sequenced sample: PBMCs. The DNA is as follows: TGTGCCAGTAGCCGCGGGGGGGCGGGAGGGGCCAACGTCCTGACTTTC. It is translated as CASSRGGAGGANVLTF.